This T cell receptor beta chain was captured by sequencing in a study of regulatory T cells in long-lasting Graves disease. The TCR beta library used iRepertoire HTBI primers with Arm-PCR amplification of CDR3. One entry per CDR3 protein, called by TCRdb with MiXCR from the multiplex PCR reads. The sample lists about 240,000 distinct CDR3 sequences; around 20% were seen once. V shed 4 bases and J 7 bases; nucleotides not matched to a gene: 13. Germline CDR1 SGHTA, CDR2 FQGNSA. The CDR3 totals 18 residues. Time point specified: newly diagnosed GD, antithyroid drugs for less than 3 months. RNA from PBMCs was the source of the TCR library. One endocrinology department in Xi'an, China, was where patients came from.

The V call is TRBV7-2, the J call TRBJ2-1; 13 bases are shared with TRBD2. This TCR was recovered from a female donor with Graves disease. This sample comprised peripheral blood mononuclear cells (PBMCs), obtained at new diagnosis, from a patient treated with antithyroid drugs. The CDR3 reads CASSSALLAGGLWNEQFF. The CDR3 DNA sequence: TGTGCCAGCAGCTCCGCCCTACTAGCGGGAGGGCTTTGGAATGAGCAGTTCTTC.